Presented here are 23 T cell receptor beta chains from one specimen sequenced in a study of molecular identifiers for immune sequencing clone quantification. Each CDR3 protein gets one entry after TCRdb re-called the PCR reads with MiXCR. The sample has under 350,000 distinct CDR3 sequences, about a quarter seen once. Sequenced material: naive CD8+ T cells from blood, with Jurkat cell RNA spiked in. The subset denotes: FACS-sorted CD8+CD4-CCR7+CD45RA+ naive T cells. The receptors shown here come from a human donor in good health. Some libraries in this study had Jurkat cell RNA spiked in.

This clonotype was counted only a few times. This chain joins TRBV30 and TRBJ1-3, with D unresolved. CDR1 is GTSNPN and CDR2 is SVGIG in the germline V gene (reference sequence). Deletions cut 4 bases from V and 4 bases from J, with 17 bases between. The CDR3 loop spans 15 amino acids. The CDR3 sequence is CAWTEPGFGGNTIYF. CDR3 bases: TGTGCCTGGACTGAACCGGGGTTTGGAGGAAACACCATATATTTT.

The sample holds a few counts of this clonotype. Relative to the germline gene, one junction end is altered; a read error may explain this. CDR3 sequence (DNA): TGTTCCAGTACTATAAGTTGGGCCGTGACTGAAGCTTTCTTT. This sequence encodes CSSTISWAVTEAFF. The rearrangement joins TRBV19 to TRBJ1-1; D uncertain. Germline-derived CDR1 and CDR2 are LNHDA and SQIVND (reference sequence). The CDR3 covers 14 residues.

Concerning this clonotype itself: A much larger clone is a single base away; this may be a read error. The chain uses TRBV6-2 or TRBV6-3 and TRBJ2-5; TRBD1 is a possible D gene (5 bases). Trimming stripped 2 bases from V and 2 bases from J, with 9 bases between. Germline CDR1 reads MNHEY; CDR2 reads SVGEGT. This CDR3 is 14 amino acids long. DNA of the CDR3: TGTGCCAGCAGTTACGTGGGGCTGCAAGAGACCCAGTACTTC. This translates into CASSYVGLQETQYF.

A remark on this clonotype: A read error is possible here, since a much larger clone lies one base away. The rearrangement joins TRBV20-1 to TRBJ2-7; tentatively, D is TRBD1 (6 bases). The CDR3 contains 15 residues. The germline V and J ends were trimmed by 5 bases and 3 bases, with 20 bases remaining between them. Germline V gene sequence: CDR1 DFQATT, CDR2 SNEGSKA (reference sequence). The CDR3 region has the DNA TGCAGTGCTGGGGACCTAAGACAGGCACACTACGAGCAGTACTTC. Encoded protein: CSAGDLRQAHYEQYF.

The chain has TRBV29-1 and TRBJ2-7, with 8 nucleotides matching TRBD1. With V trimmed by 6 bases and J by 2 bases, 9 bases remained unmatched. This CDR3 contains 14 residues. Germline loops: CDR1 SQVTM, CDR2 ANQGSEA. As DNA, the CDR3 is TGCAGCGTGTCCGGGACAGGAGACCCCTACGAGCAGTACTTC. This encodes CSVSGTGDPYEQYF.

Regarding this clonotype: A much bigger clone sits one base away, suggesting this may be a read error. The V and J genes are TRBV29-1 and TRBJ2-7, with D possibly matching TRBD2 (7 bases). The CDR3 consists of 14 residues. Trimming pared 4 bases from V and 5 bases from J, leaving 18 bases between. Germline V gene data show CDR1 as SQVTM and CDR2 as ANQGSEA. The CDR3 nucleotides are TGCAGCGTTGTAGGAAGAGGGGGGGTTGACGAGCAGTACTTC. Protein: CSVVGRGGVDEQYF.

This clonotype was counted at least ten times. V and J are TRBV7-2 and TRBJ2-5, with D perhaps matching TRBD2 (5 bases). V was shortened by 1 base and J by 3 bases, with 18 bases between the two germline ends. Germline CDR1 reads SGHTA; CDR2 reads FQGNSA. This CDR3 is 17 amino acids long. CDR3 in amino acids: CASSLGAGYGLKETQYF. CDR3 nucleotides: TGTGCCAGCAGCTTAGGGGCGGGCTATGGTCTGAAAGAGACCCAGTACTTC.

On this clonotype itself: Given a much more abundant clone one base away, this may be a read error. This chain connects TRBV4-1 to TRBJ1-1; 7 bases are shared with TRBD1. This CDR3 spans 18 amino acids. Germline V lookup: CDR1 MGHRA, CDR2 YSYEKL. The CDR3 spells CAGSHGDSATLWDTEAFF. The CDR3 nucleotides are TGCGCCGGCAGCCATGGGGACAGTGCAACCCTCTGGGACACTGAAGCTTTCTTT.

Ten or more counts support this clonotype. The chain combines TRBV7-8 with TRBJ2-1; D is unclear. V lost 3 bases and J 10 bases, leaving 7 bases between the germline ends. Germline V gives CDR1 SGHVS, CDR2 FQNEAQ. CDR3 length equals 11 residues. In nucleotides, the CDR3 is TGTGCCAGCAGCTTGCGAAGCGAGCAGTTCTTC. Amino acids: CASSLRSEQFF.

V usage is TRBV29-1 and J usage is TRBJ1-2, with 8 nucleotides matching TRBD1. Germline V CDR1 and CDR2: SQVTM, ANQGSEA. The V and J ends lost 7 bases and 6 bases, in that order; junction bases with no gene match: 10. The CDR3 runs to 13 residues. CDR3 protein: CSARPTGEDGYTF. DNA for the CDR3: TGCAGCGCCCGGCCGACAGGGGAGGATGGCTACACCTTC.

This chain links TRBV19 with TRBJ2-5; D might be TRBD1 or TRBD2, each matching 5 bases. Per germline, CDR1 LNHDA and CDR2 SQIVND (reference sequence). The CDR3 covers 14 residues. V lost 2 bases and J lost 3, with 10 bases in between. CDR3 region: CASSIWDGKETQYF. The CDR3 bases are TGTGCCAGTAGTATATGGGACGGAAAAGAGACCCAGTACTTC.

Regarding this clonotype: It may be a read error: a sequence one base away is much more abundant. The V and J genes are TRBV19 and TRBJ2-4; TRBD2 matches at 8 bases. Germline assignment: CDR1 LNHDA and CDR2 SQIVND (reference sequence). The CDR3 has 15 residues. The CDR3 DNA reads as TGTGCCGGTAGTATAGGGACTAGATCCCAAAACATTCAGTACTTC. The encoded protein is CAGSIGTRSQNIQYF.

The gene calls are TRBV2 and TRBJ2-3; TRBD2 matches 9 bases. The CDR3 sequence is 17 residues long. The germline CDR1 and CDR2 sequences are SNHLY and FYNNEI. V shed 8 bases and J 2 bases; nucleotides not matched to a gene: 14. CDR3 protein: CASAETGTSRYTDTQYF. The CDR3 nucleotides read TGTGCCAGCGCCGAGACCGGGACTAGCCGATACACAGATACGCAGTATTTT.

Note on this clonotype: Just one base apart from a much larger clone, this may be a read error. The rearrangement joins TRBV4-3 to TRBJ1-1; D remains unclear. V was shortened by 0 bases and J by 0 bases, with 8 bases between the two germline ends. The CDR3 length is 15 residues. Per the germline V gene, CDR1 is LGHNA and CDR2 is YSLEER. CDR3 coding DNA: TGCGCCAGCAGCCAAGAGGCGCGGGTGAACACTGAAGCTTTCTTT. Encoded protein: CASSQEARVNTEAFF.

This clonotype came up a few times. The V gene is TRBV27, the J gene TRBJ2-3; 9 bases align to TRBD2. The germline V gene encodes CDR1 MNHEY and CDR2 SMNVEV (reference sequence). V shed 1 base and J 5 bases; nucleotides not matched to a gene: 1. CDR3 size: 14 residues. CDR3: CASSLFSGGDTQYF. In DNA, the CDR3 is TGTGCCAGCAGTTTATTTAGCGGGGGAGATACGCAGTATTTT.

The V call is TRBV7-2, the J call TRBJ2-7, with 10 bases matching TRBD1. Germline assignment: CDR1 SGHTA and CDR2 FQGNSA. The V segment lost 3 bases and the J segment 2 bases; nucleotides outside the gene matches: 4. CDR3 length equals 15 residues. CDR3 residues: CASSFGTGDPYEQYF. The CDR3 coding sequence is TGTGCCAGCAGCTTTGGGACAGGGGATCCCTACGAGCAGTACTTC.

The chain is built from TRBV11-2 and TRBJ2-3; 8 positions agree with TRBD2. The germline V gene encodes CDR1 SGHAT and CDR2 FQNNGV. CDR3 length: 15 residues. The V and J ends lost 4 bases and 5 bases, in that order; junction bases with no gene match: 8. For the CDR3, the DNA is TGTGCCAGCAGCTACACTAGCGGAGGTGGAGATACGCAGTATTTT. This gives the protein CASSYTSGGGDTQYF.

This clonotype came up many times. The V gene is TRBV7-2, the J gene TRBJ1-4; D is possibly TRBD1 (6 bases). Trimming pared 5 bases from V and 6 bases from J, leaving 19 bases between. The CDR3 extends over 16 amino acids. The germline V gene has CDR1 SGHTA and CDR2 FQGNSA. CDR3 sequence reads: CASSIGGLGAHEKLFF. As DNA, the CDR3 is TGTGCCAGCAGCATTGGCGGCCTGGGGGCGCATGAAAAACTGTTTTTT.

This clonotype was seen more than once but under ten times. The V and J genes are TRBV7-9 and TRBJ2-3; 8 bases fit TRBD2. Per the germline V gene, CDR1 is SEHNR and CDR2 is FQNEAQ (reference sequence). The CDR3 covers 15 residues. V shed 5 bases and J 5 bases; nucleotides not matched to a gene: 9. For the CDR3, the DNA is TGTGCCAGCAGCCCAATCGGGAGGGCCGAAGATACGCAGTATTTT. Protein: CASSPIGRAEDTQYF.

Of note for this clonotype: The junction differs from germline at one of its ends, possibly a read error. This rearrangement joins TRBV4-3 to TRBJ1-3; a possible D gene is TRBD1 (5 bases). Germline V gene data show CDR1 as LGHNA and CDR2 as YSLEER. The CDR3 is 15 amino acids. In DNA, the CDR3 is TGCGCCAGCAGCCAAGAGGCAGGGCCGGGAAACACCATACATTTT. Amino acid sequence: CASSQEAGPGNTIHF.

On this clonotype: The missing conserved phenylalanine or tryptophan at the end of this CDR3 makes a read error likely. The rearrangement uses TRBV12-3 or TRBV12-4 and TRBJ1-5; D gene unclear. The CDR3 contains 13 residues. The V end was cut by 6 bases, the J end by 6 bases, with 12 bases between. The CDR3, as DNA: TGTGCCAGCAGCCGTCCGGGCTTTCAGCCCCAGCATTCT. Protein: CASSRPGFQPQHS.

This clonotype came up a few times. The genes are TRBV7-8 and TRBJ1-1, with D unresolved. The CDR3 totals 15 residues. Trimming cost V 4 bases and J 1 base, with 13 bases left between them. The V gene's germline CDR1 is SGHVS and CDR2 FQNEAQ. As DNA, the CDR3 is TGTGCCAGCAGCTCCGCAATGGCCCGGAACACTGAAGCTTTCTTT. It encodes CASSSAMARNTEAFF.

This clonotype was seen only once. Because the CDR3 is missing its conserved closing phenylalanine or tryptophan, this is likely a read error. This chain links TRBV19 with TRBJ1-2; D ambiguous. Trimming took 0 bases from V and 6 from J, leaving 11 bases between them. Per germline, CDR1 LNHDA and CDR2 SQIVND (reference sequence). The CDR3 has 14 residues. The CDR3 reads CASSIDRSYNGYTS. In nucleotides, the CDR3 is TGTGCCAGTAGTATAGATCGATCGTATAATGGCTACACCTCC.